These 3 T cell receptor beta chains were all obtained from the same sample, sequenced in a study of CD8 T cells in Susac syndrome (dated by TCRdb to the late 2010s). The method was the immunoSEQ multiplex PCR assay. RNA was extracted with the RNeasy kit and roughly 0.45 to 1 ug was reverse transcribed using random hexamers. Clones were called with MiXCR by TCRdb after fastp trimmed the public reads at Q25, and only in-frame beta chains were retained. Under each unique CDR3 protein, matching rows form one entry showing the most common genes and DNA. The sample data list about 400,000 distinct CDR3 sequences, and more than 80% of these were observed just once. The ten largest clones represent approximately 0.12% of the sample. The source material was CD8+ T cells from PBMCs. These receptor sequences come from a human donor with multiple sclerosis.

J is TRBJ1-1 and V is TRBV6-6; perhaps TRBD1 as D (6 bases). Germline V gives CDR1 MNHNY, CDR2 SVGAGI (reference sequence). This CDR3 contains 15 residues. V was cut by 5 bases and J by 1 base, with 14 bases left in between. CDR3 amino acids: CASSSGGTPNTEAFF. The CDR3 DNA sequence: TGTGCCAGCAGTAGCGGGGGCACCCCGAACACTGAAGCTTTCTTT.

Only a few counts were recorded for this clonotype. This chain joins TRBV6-5 and TRBJ1-2, with 7 bases aligning to TRBD1. J lost 3 bases, V lost 2 bases, and 3 bases had no gene match. Germline CDR1 reads MNHEY; CDR2 reads SVGAGI. The CDR3 runs to 14 residues. CDR3: CASSYGQEDYGYTF. CDR3 nucleotide sequence: TGTGCCAGCAGTTACGGACAGGAGGACTATGGCTACACCTTC.

J is TRBJ2-1 and V is TRBV20-1; 8 bases are shared with TRBD2. V trimming: 6 bases; J trimming: 5 bases; junction bases outside the gene matches: 12. The CDR3 runs 15 residues. Germline CDR1 and CDR2: DFQATT and SNEGSKA (reference sequence). CDR3 bases: TGCAGTGCCTCATCTCGTGGGCGGGGGGACAATGAGCAGTTCTTC. Translation: CSASSRGRGDNEQFF.